One and the same sample provided the 32 T cell receptor beta chains below, sequenced in a study of prognosis after radiotherapy for stage I lung cancer. With two-round multiplex PCR, TCR beta CDR3 sequences were amplified from genomic DNA. Individual primers that were specific to each TRBV and TRBJ gene served in first-round PCR. TCRdb redid the calling of the multiplex PCR reads with MiXCR, one entry per CDR3 protein. Among over 14,000 distinct CDR3 sequences listed, about a quarter were seen once. The material was PBMCs, obtained before or after stereotactic body radiation therapy (not recorded which). The receptors shown here come from a donor aged 50 or older with non-small cell lung cancer.

The CDR3 here is CASSESPFDRSSTDTQYF. The CDR3 coding sequence is TGTGCCAGCAGTGAATCCCCCTTCGACAGGTCTAGCACAGATACGCAGTATTTT. The chain couples TRBV25-1 to TRBJ2-3; D possibly corresponds to TRBD1 (6 bases). Trimming left V 1 base short and J 0 bases short, with 17 bases between. Per the germline V gene, CDR1 is MGHDK and CDR2 is SYGVNS. CDR3 length equals 18 residues.

This clonotype occurred many times. The chain couples TRBV10-2 to TRBJ2-5; possible D gene TRBD2, 6 bases. Germline assignment: CDR1 WSHSY and CDR2 SAAADI. V dropped 0 bases and J dropped 6 bases, with 11 bases sitting between them. The CDR3 sequence is 14 residues long. The CDR3 DNA is TGCGCCAGCAGTGAGTCAACTAGCAGGAAGACCCAGTACTTC. The encoded protein is CASSESTSRKTQYF.

This clonotype was seen many times. Possible read error: a much larger clone is one base away. V gene TRBV6-5 combines with J gene TRBJ2-7; 9 bases fit TRBD1. This CDR3 spans 14 amino acids. Germline CDR1 reads MNHEY; CDR2 reads SVGAGI. The CDR3 nucleotides are TGTACCAGCAGTTACGTCGGGACAGGGAACGAGCAGTACTTC. It is translated as CTSSYVGTGNEQYF.

Points on this clonotype: A far larger clone is a single base away, which makes a read error likely. The chain joins TRBV7-3 to TRBJ2-3; D remains unclear. This CDR3 is 15 amino acids long. Trimming removed 2 bases at V and 8 bases at J, with 17 bases between. In germline, CDR1 is SGHTA, CDR2 FQGTGA. The CDR3 sequence: CASSLEVRWAVTQYF. CDR3 coding DNA: TGTGCCAGCAGCTTAGAAGTGCGATGGGCCGTTACGCAGTATTTT.

This clonotype is classed as medium-sized. The J gene is TRBJ2-2, the V gene TRBV24-1; tentatively, D is TRBD1 (6 bases). The germline V gene has CDR1 KGHDR and CDR2 SFDVKD. The CDR3 runs to 14 residues. V was pared by 9 bases and J by 4 bases, with 14 bases between. CDR3 sequence reads: CATGNRVGTGELFF. CDR3 DNA: TGTGCCACCGGGAACAGGGTCGGCACCGGGGAGCTGTTTTTT.

The genes are TRBV28 and TRBJ2-3, with 7 bases identical to TRBD1. The CDR3 extends over 13 amino acids. The germline CDR1 and CDR2 sequences are MDHEN and SYDVKM. The CDR3 DNA sequence: TGTGAAAGCAGTTTGCAGGGGGCAGATACGCAGTATTTT. This sequence encodes CESSLQGADTQYF.

Remarks on this clonotype: A far larger clone lies a single base away; this is likely a read error. The chain joins TRBV2 to TRBJ2-3; D not certain. The CDR3 contains 17 residues. In germline, CDR1 is SNHLY, CDR2 FYNNEI. The V gene lost 6 bases and the J gene lost 3 bases, with 22 bases spanning the gap. CDR3 coding DNA: TGTGCCAGCAGCCCCCACGCCGTGGAAGGGTATACAGATACGCAGTATTTT. Protein sequence: CASSPHAVEGYTDTQYF.

Judged by abundance, this clonotype is medium-sized. The CDR3 nucleotides read TGTGCCACCAGTGAAGCTAGCGGGAGTTACAATGAGCAGTTCTTC. Its protein product is CATSEASGSYNEQFF. The chain carries TRBV24-1 and TRBJ2-1, with 10 bases matching TRBD2. Germline values: CDR1 KGHDR, CDR2 SFDVKD. J lost 4 bases, V lost 4 bases, and 3 bases had no gene match. This CDR3 has 15 amino acids.

Ten or more counts support this clonotype. The V gene is TRBV6-2 or TRBV6-3, the J gene TRBJ2-1, with D possibly TRBD1 on 6 matching bases. CDR3 length: 12 residues. CDR1 MNHEY and CDR2 SVGEGT come from the germline V gene. Deletions cut 9 bases from V and 2 bases from J, with 8 bases between. The CDR3 DNA follows: TGTGCCAGGGGGACAACCTACAATGAGCAGTTCTTC. It is translated as CARGTTYNEQFF.

Points on this clonotype: As the CDR3 is not closed by the conserved phenylalanine or tryptophan, this likely results from a read error. V usage is TRBV24-1 and J usage is TRBJ2-5; a possible D gene is TRBD1 (5 bases). From germline, CDR1 is KGHDR and CDR2 SFDVKD. This CDR3 has 15 residues. Deletions cut 4 bases from V and 5 bases from J, with 16 bases between. CDR3 DNA: TGTGCCACCAGTGACAGGACGGGCGACAGCGAGACCCAGTACTAC. Amino acid sequence: CATSDRTGDSETQYY.

This clonotype is deemed medium-sized. The J gene is TRBJ1-6, the V gene TRBV6-1; a weak D match, TRBD1 (5 bases). Germline values: CDR1 MNHNS, CDR2 SASEGT. V lost 3 bases to trimming and J lost 9 bases, with 18 bases between them. The CDR3 has 16 residues. CDR3 sequence reads: CASSEKVGVSASPLHF. In DNA form, the CDR3 reads TGTGCCAGCAGTGAGAAAGTAGGGGTTAGTGCTTCACCCCTCCACTTT.

In regard to this clonotype: The junction departs from germline at one end; a sequencing error may be responsible. V is TRBV28 and J is TRBJ1-1; D remains unclear. CDR3 length: 12 residues. CDR1 is MDHEN, CDR2 SYDVKM, per germline. CDR3 loop: CTSKVRYTESFF. The DNA of the CDR3 is TGTACCAGCAAGGTAAGGTACACTGAATCTTTCTTT.

As to this clonotype: The germline gene is not matched at one end of the junction; a read error may be the cause. This sequence joins TRBV3-1 and TRBJ2-3; D not certain. The CDR3 spans 11 residues. CDR1 is LGHDT, CDR2 YNNKEL, per germline (reference sequence). CDR3 in DNA: TGTGTCAGCAGCAAACTAGATACGCAGTATTTT. As protein: CVSSKLDTQYF.

This clonotype is labeled as medium-sized (0.01 to 0.1%). The V gene is TRBV2, the J gene TRBJ1-5; D gene ambiguous. Trimming stripped 6 bases from V and 1 base from J, with 10 bases between. Germline loops: CDR1 SNHLY, CDR2 FYNNEI. The CDR3 is made up of 14 amino acids. CDR3 region: CASSAYTSNQPQHF. The CDR3, as DNA: TGTGCCAGCAGCGCGTACACCAGCAATCAGCCCCAGCATTTT.

This clonotype has a count of ten or more. The J gene is TRBJ1-3, the V gene TRBV30; maybe TRBD1 (6 bases). This CDR3 comprises 18 residues. V lost 0 bases and J 4 bases, leaving 22 bases between the germline ends. Germline V lookup: CDR1 GTSNPN, CDR2 SVGIG (reference sequence). For the CDR3, the DNA is TGTGCCTGGAGTGTCCCGTTCATTTCGGACAGCTTCGGAAACACCATATATTTT. As protein: CAWSVPFISDSFGNTIYF.

Remarks on this clonotype: The likely explanation is a read error, given a far larger clone one base away. The gene calls are TRBV7-9 and TRBJ2-7; D is possibly TRBD1 or TRBD2 (5 bases each). The CDR3 sequence is 13 residues long. Germline lookup yields CDR1 SEHNR and CDR2 FQNEAQ (reference sequence). With 7 bases removed from V and 6 bases from J, the gap between germline ends came to 16 bases. The CDR3, as DNA: TGTGCCAGCATCCCGGTCCCAGGGACCGAGCAGTACTTC. The encoded protein is CASIPVPGTEQYF.

This clonotype showed up many times. As DNA, the CDR3 is TGTGCCAGCGGTCGGGGCCAAGAGACCCAGTACTTC. Amino acid sequence: CASGRGQETQYF. The gene calls are TRBV7-9 and TRBJ2-5; tentative D call: TRBD2 (5 bases). The germline V gene encodes CDR1 SEHNR and CDR2 FQNEAQ (reference sequence). This CDR3 region has 12 residues. V was pared by 8 bases and J by 1 base, with 8 bases between.

This clonotype was detected ten times or more. This rearrangement joins TRBV27 to TRBJ1-1; weak D call: TRBD1 (5 bases). V lost 0 bases and J 7 bases, leaving 6 bases between the germline ends. Germline values: CDR1 MNHEY, CDR2 SMNVEV (reference sequence). This CDR3 region has 12 residues. CDR3 DNA: TGTGCCAGCAGTTTATCGGGGGGTGAAGCTTTCTTT. It codes for CASSLSGGEAFF.

With respect to this clonotype: A far larger clone is one base from this, pointing to a likely read error. For the CDR3, the DNA is TGTGCCAGCAGTTACTCAAACCAGGCCCTTTGGGGGCTCCAGCAGTACTTC. This gives the protein CASSYSNQALWGLQQYF. The chain employs TRBV6-6 and TRBJ2-7, with a possible D match to TRBD1 (6 bases). V was clipped by 0 bases and J by 8 bases, with 23 bases between them. This CDR3 has 17 residues. Germline V CDR1 and CDR2: MNHNY, SVGAGI (reference sequence).

This clonotype was found many times. The rearrangement uses TRBV7-9 and TRBJ2-2, with TRBD1 matching 7 bases. Trimming at V came to 2 bases and at J to 5 bases, leaving 11 bases not matched to a gene. The CDR3 has 17 amino acids. Germline V gene lookup returns CDR1 SEHNR and CDR2 FQNEAQ (reference sequence). CDR3 DNA: TGTGCCAGCAGCTTAAGTCGTCTCGACAGGGCTACCGGGGAGCTGTTTTTT. Translated: CASSLSRLDRATGELFF.

The chain combines TRBV20-1 with TRBJ1-2; D call uncertain. The CDR3 covers 12 residues. Trimming stripped 5 bases from V and 4 bases from J, with 11 bases between. The germline V gene encodes CDR1 DFQATT and CDR2 SNEGSKA (reference sequence). CDR3 in amino acids: CSALQCPYGYTF. CDR3 nucleotides: TGCAGTGCTCTTCAGTGTCCCTATGGCTACACCTTC.

This clonotype was seen many times. A much larger clone sits a single nucleotide away, making a read error possible. V usage is TRBV24-1 and J usage is TRBJ1-4; possibly TRBD1 for D (6 bases). The CDR3 is 15 amino acids. CDR1 KGHDR and CDR2 SFDVKD come from the germline V gene. In nucleotides, the CDR3 is TGTGCCACCAGTGACCCGACAGGTCGGAATGAAAAACCGTTTTTT. This codes for CATSDPTGRNEKPFF.

This clonotype was counted many times. The chain recombines TRBV5-4 with TRBJ2-3; 11 bases are shared with TRBD2. Per the germline V gene, CDR1 is SGHNT and CDR2 is YYREEE (reference sequence). With 3 bases clipped from V and 0 bases from J, the junction kept 3 bases outside the gene matches. This CDR3 spans 16 amino acids. The CDR3 is CASSSWTSGSTDTQYF. As DNA, the CDR3 is TGTGCCAGCAGCTCCTGGACTAGCGGGAGCACAGATACGCAGTATTTT.

This clonotype has a count of ten or more. The chain combines TRBV20-1 with TRBJ2-5; 8 nucleotides agree with TRBD2. The CDR3 extends over 12 amino acids. V dropped 4 bases and J dropped 5; count of bases not matched to a gene: 3. Germline V gene data show CDR1 as DFQATT and CDR2 as SNEGSKA (reference sequence). The CDR3 loop reads CSATGLGETQYF. CDR3 bases: TGCAGTGCTACGGGACTAGGGGAGACCCAGTACTTC.

This clonotype was seen repeatedly, ten times or more. V usage is TRBV28 and J usage is TRBJ1-3; 8 bases align to TRBD1. This CDR3 has 15 amino acids. Germline-derived CDR1 and CDR2 are MDHEN and SYDVKM. The V and J ends lost 6 bases and 4 bases, in that order; junction bases with no gene match: 8. DNA of the CDR3: TGTGCCAGCAGGCCAGACAGGGGTAGCGGAAACACCATATATTTT. Amino acids: CASRPDRGSGNTIYF.

In regard to this clonotype: Since the CDR3 does not end with the conserved phenylalanine or tryptophan, this likely comes from a read error. The genes are TRBV28 and TRBJ1-5, with D possibly matching TRBD1 (6 bases). The CDR3 runs 15 residues. V dropped 2 bases and J dropped 6 bases, with 14 bases sitting between them. CDR1 is MDHEN and CDR2 is SYDVKM in the germline V gene. The CDR3 bases are TGTGCCAGCAGTTTAGGGGGGGCGCTCGTTCAGCCCCAGCATCTT. Translation: CASSLGGALVQPQHL.

The rearrangement links TRBV6-5 to TRBJ2-3, with D perhaps being TRBD1 or TRBD2 (5 bases each). The V and J ends lost 6 bases and 1 base respectively, with 14 bases between them. CDR1 is MNHEY, CDR2 SVGAGI, per germline. This CDR3 is 15 amino acids long. This chain's CDR3 is CASSFSWDGTDTQYF. Here the CDR3 DNA reads TGTGCCAGCAGCTTCTCGTGGGACGGCACAGATACGCAGTATTTT.

Note on this clonotype: The DNA is omitted, as the CDR3 cannot be located on it reliably, and the CDR3 follows TCRdb's listing. This rearrangement joins TRBV6-2 or TRBV6-3 to TRBJ2-7; the table gives TRBD1 as D, unverified against the DNA. Germline values: CDR1 MNHEY, CDR2 SVGEGT. The CDR3 adds up to 14 amino acids, both ends counted. The CDR3 loop is CASSYVGTGNEHYF.

As regards this clonotype: A far larger clone is one base from this, pointing to a likely read error. V gene TRBV6-1 combines with J gene TRBJ2-4, with 7 nucleotides matching TRBD2. The CDR3 has 12 residues. The germline gives CDR1 MNHNS, CDR2 SASEGT. The CDR3 spells CASVRGENEKFF. The CDR3 DNA sequence: TGTGCCAGTGTACGGGGGGAAAATGAGAAGTTCTTC.

This clonotype was picked up many times. V is TRBV14 and J is TRBJ2-1; D is uncertain. CDR3 length equals 13 residues. The ends were cut back, 0 bases at V and 9 bases at J, with 9 bases in the middle. In germline, CDR1 is SGHDN, CDR2 FVKESK. The CDR3 nucleotides read TGTGCCAGCAGCCAAGATATCGGCGGTGAGCAGTTCTTC. It translates to CASSQDIGGEQFF.

This clonotype has ten or more counts. This sequence joins TRBV12-3 or TRBV12-4 and TRBJ1-1; TRBD1 agrees at 7 bases. Germline trimming cut 3 bases from V and 3 bases from J; bases unmatched to any gene: 1. CDR3 length equals 13 residues. This CDR3 reads CASSLDRHTEAFF. As DNA, the CDR3 is TGTGCCAGCAGTTTGGACAGGCACACTGAAGCTTTCTTT.

By its share, this clonotype is medium-sized. The V and J genes are TRBV20-1 and TRBJ1-2, with D maybe TRBD1 (6 bases). The CDR3 extends over 15 amino acids. CDR1 and CDR2 (germline): DFQATT, SNEGSKA (reference sequence). V lost 4 bases and J lost 0, with 15 bases in between. Written as DNA, the CDR3 is TGCAGTGCTACAAATACCGGACAGTCTAACTATGGCTACACCTTC. Residues: CSATNTGQSNYGYTF.